Following are 18 T cell receptor beta chains from one sample sequenced in a study of T cell responses to AZD1222 COVID-19 vaccine. Sequenced by immunoSEQ multiplex PCR; TCRdb stores in-frame clones only, minus some. This repertoire shows roughly 200,000 clones, roughly nine tenths found once; its top ten account for roughly 3.5%. The specimen was peripheral blood, collected 28 days after the second AZD1222 dose. These receptors originate from an adult who received the AZD1222 COVID-19 vaccine.

The chain has TRBV4-3 and TRBJ1-2; 8 nucleotides match TRBD1. CDR3 length: 14 residues. J was trimmed by 7 bases and V by 1 base; bases with no gene match: 5. Germline values: CDR1 LGHNA, CDR2 YSLEER. The CDR3 loop is CASSQAHRGTGYTF. The CDR3 DNA reads as TGCGCCAGCAGCCAAGCCCACAGGGGGACTGGCTACACCTTC.

For the CDR3, the DNA is TGTGCCAGCTCACAACGGGACGAAACTGGAAACACCATATATTTT. Encoded protein: CASSQRDETGNTIYF. This chain uses TRBV18 with TRBJ1-3; perhaps TRBD1 as D (5 bases). The CDR3 length is 15 residues. The germline V gene encodes CDR1 KGHSH and CDR2 LQKENI. Trimming shortened V by 4 bases and J by 2 bases, and 12 bases separated the two germline ends.

This sequence joins TRBV19 and TRBJ1-2; D unclear. With 8 bases removed from V and 2 bases from J, the gap between germline ends came to 12 bases. CDR3 length: 13 residues. The V gene's germline CDR1 is LNHDA and CDR2 SQIVND (reference sequence). CDR3 in amino acids: CASRQQANYGYTF. Here the CDR3 DNA reads TGTGCCAGTCGGCAGCAGGCGAACTATGGCTACACCTTC.

The chain couples TRBV2 to TRBJ2-7; possibly TRBD2 for D (5 bases). The germline V and J ends were trimmed by 4 bases and 2 bases, with 15 bases remaining between them. The CDR3 is 15 amino acids. Germline V gives CDR1 SNHLY, CDR2 FYNNEI. The CDR3 DNA is TGTGCCAGCAGTGCGAGGCCGGGGAATCCCTACGAGCAGTACTTC. It encodes CASSARPGNPYEQYF.

Concerning this clone: This specimen includes other DNA sequences encoding the same CDR3. The chain has TRBV18 and TRBJ2-7; 9 bases map to TRBD1. This CDR3 region has 14 residues. Germline V gives CDR1 KGHSH, CDR2 LQKENI. The junction had 2 bases not matched to a gene; V was cut back by 2 bases and J by 3 bases. The CDR3 bases are TGTGCCAGCTCACCAGGGACAGGGAGCTACGAGCAGTACTTC. Encoded protein: CASSPGTGSYEQYF.

The chain has TRBV27 and TRBJ1-6; D remains unclear. Germline V gene lookup returns CDR1 MNHEY and CDR2 SMNVEV (reference sequence). V lost 3 bases and J lost 3, with 15 bases in between. The CDR3 runs to 17 residues. CDR3 loop: CASSFEYRQFYNSPLHF. In DNA, the CDR3 is TGTGCCAGCAGTTTCGAGTATCGGCAATTCTATAATTCACCCCTCCACTTT.

This clone was seen only a few times. CDR3 sequence reads: CASSRTRDASNQPQHF. The CDR3 bases are TGTGCCAGTAGCAGGACAAGGGACGCTAGCAATCAGCCCCAGCATTTT. The J gene is TRBJ1-5, the V gene TRBV19; D perhaps matches TRBD1 (5 bases). CDR3 length: 16 residues. Germline values: CDR1 LNHDA, CDR2 SQIVND (reference sequence). Between the trimmed V and J ends, which lost 6 bases and 0 bases, there was a span of 15 bases.

This clone showed up just a few times. The chain recombines TRBV28 with TRBJ1-2; maybe TRBD1 (6 bases). Trimming took 4 bases from V and 4 from J, leaving 13 bases between them. This CDR3 is 14 amino acids long. Germline CDR1 is MDHEN and CDR2 is SYDVKM. Here the CDR3 reads CASSSTQGPYGYTF. CDR3 in DNA: TGTGCCAGCAGTTCCACACAGGGCCCCTATGGCTACACCTTC.

Concerning this clone: Mismatch with germline at one junction end may stem from a read error. CDR3 nucleotide sequence: TGTGCCAGCAGTACCCCGACGGCGGGGAGGGACTTCTCCTTC. Protein product: CASSTPTAGRDFSF. This chain uses TRBV28 with TRBJ1-2; maybe TRBD1 (5 bases). Per germline, CDR1 MDHEN and CDR2 SYDVKM. This CDR3 contains 14 residues.

The CDR3 region has the DNA TGTGCCAGCAGTTCGTCAGGGACGATCACCGGGGAGCTGTTTTTT. This sequence encodes CASSSSGTITGELFF. This chain joins TRBV27 and TRBJ2-2; either TRBD1 or TRBD2 may supply D (5 bases each). The germline gives CDR1 MNHEY, CDR2 SMNVEV (reference sequence). Trimming stripped 4 bases from V and 4 bases from J, with 13 bases between. The CDR3 runs 15 residues.

The CDR3 is CASSKRTSDGGEQFF. The CDR3 region has the DNA TGTGCCAGCAGTAAAAGGACTAGCGACGGGGGTGAGCAGTTCTTC. V is TRBV27 and J is TRBJ2-1, with 9 bases lining up with TRBD2. After removal of 5 bases from V and 9 bases from J, the junction contained 11 bases not matched to a gene. This CDR3 region has 15 residues. Germline V gene lookup returns CDR1 MNHEY and CDR2 SMNVEV (reference sequence).

The rearrangement links TRBV19 to TRBJ2-1; tentative D call: TRBD2 (5 bases). The CDR3 consists of 13 residues. Germline V gives CDR1 LNHDA, CDR2 SQIVND (reference sequence). CDR3 residues: CASGNYHRGEQFF. CDR3 nucleotides: TGTGCGTCCGGGAACTACCACCGGGGTGAGCAGTTCTTC.

This chain connects TRBV6-1 to TRBJ1-2; D gene uncertain. There are 13 residues in the CDR3. Between the trimmed V and J ends, which lost 2 bases and 8 bases, there was a span of 12 bases. The germline V gene has CDR1 MNHNS and CDR2 SASEGT. CDR3 loop: CASSESGRYGYTF. In nucleotides, the CDR3 is TGTGCCAGCAGTGAATCGGGTCGTTACGGCTACACCTTC.

The chain carries TRBV6-6 and TRBJ2-7; TRBD1 aligns across 10 bases. Germline V CDR1 and CDR2: MNHNY, SVGAGI (reference sequence). This CDR3 contains 13 residues. With V trimmed by 6 bases and J by 3 bases, 2 bases remained unmatched. CDR3 DNA: TGTGCCAGCAGGGGGACAGGGGACTACGAGCAGTACTTC. This translates into CASRGTGDYEQYF.

This chain uses TRBV9 with TRBJ2-7, with a tentative D call TRBD2 (6 bases). Per germline, CDR1 SGDLS and CDR2 YYNGEE. This CDR3 has 15 amino acids. V was shortened by 0 bases and J by 0 bases, with 10 bases between the two germline ends. In DNA form, the CDR3 reads TGTGCCAGCAGCGTAGAGCCTAGCGCCTCCTACGAGCAGTACTTC. Amino acids: CASSVEPSASYEQYF.

The chain combines TRBV18 with TRBJ2-7, with D perhaps TRBD1 or TRBD2 (5 bases each). This CDR3 has 15 amino acids. With 3 bases removed from V and 0 bases from J, the gap between germline ends came to 12 bases. Germline V lookup: CDR1 KGHSH, CDR2 LQKENI. CDR3 nucleotide sequence: TGTGCCAGCTCACCCCGGGCAGGGAGCTCCTACGAGCAGTACTTC. It is translated as CASSPRAGSSYEQYF.

Concerning this clone itself: Sequence at one end of the junction differs from germline and may be a read error. V is TRBV11-2 and J is TRBJ1-6, with a possible D match to TRBD1 (6 bases). The germline V gene has CDR1 SGHAT and CDR2 FQNNGV. The CDR3 is 12 amino acids. The CDR3 coding sequence is TGTGCCAGCAGCCACGATGCGGGGGCCCTTTACTTT. It translates to CASSHDAGALYF.

This clone was seen once. The chain recombines TRBV6-5 with TRBJ1-5; 7 positions match TRBD1. The CDR3 loop spans 15 amino acids. CDR1 MNHEY and CDR2 SVGAGI come from the germline V gene. V was clipped by 6 bases and J by 2 bases; unmatched bases: 7. The CDR3 nucleotides are TGTGCCAGCAGCCCCAGGGGGTTTGGCAATCAGCCCCAGCATTTT. It codes for CASSPRGFGNQPQHF.